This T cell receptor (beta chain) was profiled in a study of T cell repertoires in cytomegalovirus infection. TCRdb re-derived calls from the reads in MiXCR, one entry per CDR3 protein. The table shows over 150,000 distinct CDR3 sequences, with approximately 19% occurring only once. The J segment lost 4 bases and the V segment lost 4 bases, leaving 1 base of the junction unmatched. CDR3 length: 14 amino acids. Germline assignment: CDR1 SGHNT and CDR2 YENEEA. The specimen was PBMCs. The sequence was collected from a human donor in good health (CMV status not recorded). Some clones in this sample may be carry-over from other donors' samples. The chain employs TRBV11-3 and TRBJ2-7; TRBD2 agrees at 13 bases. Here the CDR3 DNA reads TGTGCCAGCAGCTCGACTAGCGGGAGGTACGAGCAGTACTTC. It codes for CASSSTSGRYEQYF.